The clone carrying this T cell receptor beta chain was detected only once. Data came from immunoSEQ multiplex PCR; TCRdb stores just in-frame clones and leaves some out. The repertoire consists of some 100,000 clones, with over 75% occurring once and the leading ten covering more than 5.5%. The data were taken from a study of radiation and T cells in renal cell carcinoma. Germline-derived CDR1 and CDR2 are LGHNA and YNFKEQ. The CDR3 sequence is 15 residues long. V was cut by 2 bases and J by 1 base, with 9 bases left in between. Time point indicated: baseline pretreatment blood. This sample's treatment: 15 Gy SBRT to primary tumor, nephrectomy 4 weeks later.

This sequence was found in a man in his 60s with renal cell carcinoma. The sample here was blood, taken from a patient whose treatment included radiotherapy and nephrectomy. The rearrangement uses TRBV4-2 and TRBJ2-1, with a possible D match to TRBD2 (5 bases). CDR3 in DNA: TGTGCCAGCAGCCAAACTAGTTGGTCCTACAATGAGCAGTTCTTC. It codes for CASSQTSWSYNEQFF.